The rows below give T cell receptor beta chains drawn from one sample of a study of PD-1 blockade in mismatch repair-deficient tumors. Sequencing used immunoSEQ multiplex PCR; TCRdb keeps in-frame clones, though not all of them. The sample lists 100,000 or so clones, 82% occurring once. The sample was peripheral blood, taken 30 to 36 weeks after starting pembrolizumab. The receptors derive from an adult with mismatch repair-deficient cancer. The CDR3 runs from the conserved cysteine through the conserved F or W. The D gene is left open where the match is weak. Some rows have no size entry. The others give once, few or many, or a class for an expanded clone.

clone_size,j_call,d_call,v_call,cdr3_nt,cdr3_aa
NA,TRBJ2-3,TRBD1,TRBV19,TGTGCCAGTAGTATAGATGGACAGGGAACAGATACGCAGTATTTT,CASSIDGQGTDTQYF
NA,TRBJ2-7,NA,TRBV15,TGTGCCACCAGCAAAGGGACCCTTGAGGGTTACGAGCAGTACTTC,CATSKGTLEGYEQYF
NA,TRBJ1-1,NA,TRBV5-1,TGCGCCAGCAGTTCCCAGGGGCCGAACACTGAAGCTTTCTTT,CASSSQGPNTEAFF
few,TRBJ2-1,TRBD1,TRBV5-6,TGTGCCAGCAGCTTAGACAGGGTTTTCTACAATGAGCAGTTCTTC,CASSLDRVFYNEQFF
NA,TRBJ1-2,NA,TRBV30,TGTGCCTGGAGTGTACCGCGGAGAAGCTATGGCTACACCTTC,CAWSVPRRSYGYTF
NA,TRBJ1-1,NA,TRBV5-6,TGTGCCAGCAGCTTGGGTTACCAGGGTGAAGCTTTCTTT,CASSLGYQGEAFF
NA,TRBJ2-3,NA,TRBV2,TGTGCCAGCAGTTTTAGGGGGGAGGGCACAGATACGCAGTATTTT,CASSFRGEGTDTQYF
NA,TRBJ1-1,NA,TRBV6-5,TGTGCCAGCAGTTACGCAGGGTCGGACGCTTTCTTT,CASSYAGSDAFF
once,TRBJ2-3,NA,TRBV6-5,TGTGCCAGTAGGGCAGATCCCACAGATACGCAGTATTTT,CASRADPTDTQYF
NA,TRBJ1-1,NA,TRBV12-5,TGTGCTAGTGGTTTTAGGTTGCCTGGGGACCTGAACACTGAAGCTTTCTTT,CASGFRLPGDLNTEAFF
NA,TRBJ2-7,NA,TRBV5-1,TGCGCCAGCAGCTTGGCTTCGGGGGCTGGACCAGTCAGCGAGCAGTACTTC,CASSLASGAGPVSEQYF
NA,TRBJ1-6,NA,TRBV2,TGTGCCAGCAGCGAAAGAGGTGACCGGGGGCTATTTTCACCCCTCCACTTT,CASSERGDRGLFSPLHF
NA,TRBJ2-5,NA,TRBV6-5,TGTGCCAGCAGAGATACAGGGCAAGAGACCCAGTACTTC,CASRDTGQETQYF
NA,TRBJ2-3,TRBD2,TRBV6-4,TGTGCCAGCAGTCAACTAGCGGGAAACACAGATACGCAGTATTTT,CASSQLAGNTDTQYF
few,TRBJ2-7,NA,TRBV6-1,TGTGCCAGCAGCCCCCCCGGGTTCTACGAGCAGTACTTC,CASSPPGFYEQYF
NA,TRBJ1-1,NA,TRBV11-3,TGTGCCAGCAGCTTAATGGGTGAAGCTTTCTTT,CASSLMGEAFF
NA,TRBJ2-1,NA,TRBV7-9,TGTGCCAGCAGCTTGATAGGCAATGAGCAGTTCTTC,CASSLIGNEQFF
NA,TRBJ1-4,TRBD1,TRBV25-1,TGTGCCAGCAGTGAGCCTTCATCGGACAGGGGACTGTTTTTT,CASSEPSSDRGLFF
NA,TRBJ2-1,TRBD2,TRBV30,TGTGCCTGTCGGACTAGCGGGTTTTCCTACAATGAGCAGTTCTTC,CACRTSGFSYNEQFF
NA,TRBJ2-6,NA,TRBV19,TGTGCCAGTAGTACTTCGAGAGGGGCCAACGTCCTGACTTTC,CASSTSRGANVLTF
NA,TRBJ2-3,NA,TRBV7-9,TGTGCCAGCAGCTTCCCTATGCTCGGGCTCACAGATACGCAGTATTTT,CASSFPMLGLTDTQYF
NA,TRBJ2-1,TRBD2,TRBV7-2,TGTGCCAGCAGCTTAGTCGGCGGGAGGCCAGCCAATGAGCAGTTCTTC,CASSLVGGRPANEQFF
NA,TRBJ2-7,NA,TRBV6-5,TGTGCCAGCAGGGGGACGCCAAGGGGGACCTACGAGCAGTACTTC,CASRGTPRGTYEQYF
NA,TRBJ1-5,NA,TRBV6-5,TGTGCCAGCAGTGCAATCGACGGCAATCAGCCCCAGCATTTT,CASSAIDGNQPQHF
once,TRBJ2-2,NA,TRBV5-1,TGCGCCAGCAGCCCTTTAGGGTATGCGAACACCGGGGAGCTGTTTTTT,CASSPLGYANTGELFF
NA,TRBJ2-7,TRBD2,TRBV10-3,TGTGCCACCCTCGGCGGGAGCTCCTACGAGCAGTACTTC,CATLGGSSYEQYF
NA,TRBJ2-1,NA,TRBV11-1,TGTGCCAGCAGCTTACAGCGGGCCACCTACAATGAGCAGTTCTTC,CASSLQRATYNEQFF
NA,TRBJ2-7,TRBD2,TRBV6-1,TGTGCCAGCAGTGAAGGGACTAGCGGGATTGGACCCTACGAGCAGTACTTC,CASSEGTSGIGPYEQYF
NA,TRBJ2-7,TRBD2,TRBV6-5,TGTGCCAGCAGTTTTAGCGGGGGCAGCTCCTACGAGCAGTACTTC,CASSFSGGSSYEQYF
NA,TRBJ2-5,NA,TRBV9,TGTGCCAGCAGCTTAACCGGGACCCAAGAGACCCAGTACTTC,CASSLTGTQETQYF
NA,TRBJ1-1,NA,TRBV11-2,TGTGCCAGCAGCTTAGACGGATCAGGGAACACTGAAGCTTTCTTT,CASSLDGSGNTEAFF
NA,TRBJ2-2,NA,TRBV7-9,TGTGCCAGCAGCTTAGGCACCGGGGAGCTGTTTTTT,CASSLGTGELFF
NA,TRBJ2-1,TRBD2,TRBV30,TGTGCCTGGAGTATAGGACTAGCGGTCAATGAGCAGTTCTTC,CAWSIGLAVNEQFF
few,TRBJ1-3,NA,TRBV19,TGTGCCAGTGACAACCTCTCTGGAAACACCATATATTTT,CASDNLSGNTIYF
NA,TRBJ2-3,NA,TRBV10-1,TGCGCCAGCAGTGAGTCTAACGGAGGAGGCACAGATACGCAGTATTTT,CASSESNGGGTDTQYF
NA,TRBJ2-1,NA,TRBV6-5,TGTGCCAGCACCCAAGTTGGCGGGACGAACAATGAGCAGTTCTTC,CASTQVGGTNNEQFF
NA,TRBJ2-3,NA,TRBV5-6,TGTGCCAGCAGCTTTTTTAGCGCGGATACGCAGTATTTT,CASSFFSADTQYF
NA,TRBJ2-2,NA,TRBV7-6,TGTGCCAGCAGTTCCCTACTCTCCACCGGGGAGCTGTTTTTT,CASSSLLSTGELFF
NA,TRBJ2-2,TRBD2,TRBV27,TGTGCCAGCAGAAATCGGGCTAGCGGAAACACCGGGGAGCTGTTTTTT,CASRNRASGNTGELFF
NA,TRBJ2-1,NA,TRBV30,TGTGCCTGGAGTGGCGACTCCCCCAATGAGCAGTTCTTC,CAWSGDSPNEQFF
NA,TRBJ2-6,NA,TRBV11-2,TGTGCCAGCAGCCCCCGAGGAGGGACCAGAAGCTCTGGGGCCAACGTCCTGACTTTC,CASSPRGGTRSSGANVLTF
NA,TRBJ1-1,NA,TRBV19,TGTGCCAGTAGAAGCCCTTTAAACACTGAAGCTTTCTTT,CASRSPLNTEAFF
NA,TRBJ1-2,NA,TRBV6-5,TGTGCCAGCAGTTACTCGGAAACAGCTCACTATGGCTACACCTTC,CASSYSETAHYGYTF
NA,TRBJ2-5,TRBD2,TRBV5-1,TGCGCCAGCAGCTTGGATACGGGAGGGCAAGAGACCCAGTACTTC,CASSLDTGGQETQYF
NA,TRBJ2-3,TRBD1,TRBV18,TGTGCCAGCTCACCAGGGGCTACAGGGGGGCAGTATTTT,CASSPGATGGQYF
NA,TRBJ1-2,NA,TRBV6-6,TGTGCCAGCGGTCCAGTGTTAAACTATGGCTACACCTTC,CASGPVLNYGYTF
NA,TRBJ1-5,NA,TRBV30,TGTGCCTGGAGTGGCCTGAGGGGGTATAGCAATCAGCCCCAGCATTTT,CAWSGLRGYSNQPQHF
medium-sized,TRBJ2-7,NA,TRBV10-1,TGCGCCAGCAGTGAAGGGGGGGTCTACGAGCAGTACTTC,CASSEGGVYEQYF
many,TRBJ1-1,NA,TRBV11-3,TGTGCCAGCAGCTCGATGAACACTGAAGCTTTCTTT,CASSSMNTEAFF
NA,TRBJ2-1,TRBD2,TRBV7-2,TGTGCCAGCAGCCTGGTAGCGGGATCCTCCTACAATGAGCAGTTCTTC,CASSLVAGSSYNEQFF
once,TRBJ2-2,TRBD2,TRBV7-9,TGTGCCAGCAGCTTAAGTAGGACTAGCTGGTTCGGGGAGCTGTTTTTT,CASSLSRTSWFGELFF
NA,TRBJ2-1,NA,TRBV6-1,TGTGCCAGCAGTGACCGCGGGATGTCCTACAATGAGCAGTTCTTC,CASSDRGMSYNEQFF
NA,TRBJ1-1,NA,TRBV11-2,TGTGCCAGCAGCCCCCTTAATTCAGGGATTTACACTGAAGCTTTCTTT,CASSPLNSGIYTEAFF
NA,TRBJ2-5,NA,TRBV28,TGTGCCGGAAGGAAACGGAGGGAGGAGACCCAGTACTTC,CAGRKRREETQYF
NA,TRBJ1-1,NA,TRBV7-9,TGTGCCAGCAGCTTAGTGGAGGGAGCCACTGAAGCTTTCTTT,CASSLVEGATEAFF
NA,TRBJ1-1,TRBD1,TRBV7-2,TGTGCCAGCAGGGACACAGGGGGGACTGAAGCTTTCTTT,CASRDTGGTEAFF
NA,TRBJ2-7,TRBD1,TRBV27,TGTGCCAGCACCCCCGTGGCAGGGGGCTTCCACGAGCAGTACTTC,CASTPVAGGFHEQYF